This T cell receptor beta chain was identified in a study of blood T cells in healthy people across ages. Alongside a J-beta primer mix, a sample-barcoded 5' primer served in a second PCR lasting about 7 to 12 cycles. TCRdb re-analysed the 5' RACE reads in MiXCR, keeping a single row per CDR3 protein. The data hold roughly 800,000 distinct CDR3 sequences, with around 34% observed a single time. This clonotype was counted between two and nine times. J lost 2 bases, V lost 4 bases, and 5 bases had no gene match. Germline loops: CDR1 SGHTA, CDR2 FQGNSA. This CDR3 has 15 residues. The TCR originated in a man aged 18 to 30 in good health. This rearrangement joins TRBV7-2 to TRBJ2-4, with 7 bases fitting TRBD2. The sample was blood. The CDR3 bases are TGTGCCAGCAGCTCTGGGGGGGGGACCAAAAACATTCAGTACTTC. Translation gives CASSSGGGTKNIQYF.